The TCR beta chain described here comes from a study of T cell changes during pregnancy in multiple sclerosis. This clone was seen once. The data were produced by immunoSEQ multiplex PCR, yet TCRdb's version contains in-frame clones alone and is incomplete. The sample holds tens of thousands of clones; roughly 90% are singletons and the top ten take 2.8%. V lost 6 bases to trimming and J lost 11 bases; unmatched junction nucleotides: 14. The CDR3 is 14 residues long. Germline assignment: CDR1 MGHRA and CDR2 YSYEKL. The source of this sequence is a female donor in good health, enrolled as a control in a pregnancy study. The sample in question was peripheral blood, obtained in the third trimester of pregnancy. The J gene is TRBJ1-1, the V gene TRBV4-1, with 8 nucleotides matching TRBD1. The CDR3 bases are TGCGCCAGCAGTGAAACAGGGGGAGTGGACGAGGCTTTCTTT. It translates to CASSETGGVDEAFF.